The 3 T cell receptor beta chains listed next were all sequenced from one sample in a study of T cells in women clearing cervical HPV infection. The protocol was immunoSEQ multiplex PCR, while the TCRdb copy is restricted to in-frame clones and leaves out a portion. Its table records more than 25,000 clones. Sequencing was done on a sample of blood buffy coat. These receptor sequences come from a woman aged 18 to 69 with a cervical HPV16 infection that either progressed to CIN3+ or cleared (not recorded which).

As to this clone: The read finishes 3 residues shy of the CDR3 end, and the germline J gene is used to complete it. The chain joins TRBV6-2 or TRBV6-3 to TRBJ2-3; 7 bases align to TRBD1. Trimming at V came to 6 bases and at J to 3 bases, leaving 6 bases not matched to a gene. The CDR3 runs 14 residues. Germline lookup yields CDR1 MNHEY and CDR2 SVGEGT. This CDR3 is CASRDRSGTDTQYF. CDR3 DNA, as far as it was read: TGTGCCAGCAGGGACAGGAGTGGGACAGATACG.

A note on this clone: The CDR3 end is not reached by the read, which stops 3 residues before it; the germline J gene fills it in. The chain uses TRBV29-1 and TRBJ2-1; 11 bases line up with TRBD2. Germline CDR1 is SQVTM and CDR2 is ANQGSEA. The CDR3 contains 18 residues. V shed 4 bases and J 5 bases; nucleotides not matched to a gene: 16. CDR3 sequence reads: CSVVALTSGNFFDNEQFF. The part of the CDR3 DNA that was read is TGCAGCGTTGTGGCTCTGACTAGCGGGAACTTTTTTGACAATGAG.

As regards this clone: The read ends 3 residues early relative to the CDR3; the germline J gene fills the gap. V gene TRBV7-9 combines with J gene TRBJ1-1, with no clear D. CDR1 SEHNR and CDR2 FQNEAQ come from the germline V gene (reference sequence). This CDR3 spans 14 amino acids. CDR3 sequence reads: CASSLALAGETAFF. CDR3 bases read: TGTGCCAGCAGCTTAGCGCTAGCGGGAGAGACC.